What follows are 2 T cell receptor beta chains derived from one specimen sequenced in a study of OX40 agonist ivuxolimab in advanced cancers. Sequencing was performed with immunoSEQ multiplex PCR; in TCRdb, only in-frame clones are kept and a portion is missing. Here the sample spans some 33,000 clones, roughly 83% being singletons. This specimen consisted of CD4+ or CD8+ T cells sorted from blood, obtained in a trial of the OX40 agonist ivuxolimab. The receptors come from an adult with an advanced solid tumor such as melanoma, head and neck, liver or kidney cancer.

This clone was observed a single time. The CDR3 spells CSVGTGLRGTQYF. The CDR3 DNA is TGCAGCGTAGGGACAGGGCTCCGGGGTACGCAGTATTTT. The chain couples TRBV29-1 to TRBJ2-3, with 9 bases fitting TRBD1. The V and J ends lost 6 bases and 8 bases, in that order; junction bases with no gene match: 9. Germline CDR1 and CDR2: SQVTM and ANQGSEA. This CDR3 region has 13 residues.

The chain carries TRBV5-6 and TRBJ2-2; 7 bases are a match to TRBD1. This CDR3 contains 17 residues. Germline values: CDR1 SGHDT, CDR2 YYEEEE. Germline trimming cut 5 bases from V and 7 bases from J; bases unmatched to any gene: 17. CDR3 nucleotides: TGTGCCAGCAGACCAAGACAGGGCCTTGGCCAGGGCGGGGAGCTGTTTTTT. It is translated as CASRPRQGLGQGGELFF.